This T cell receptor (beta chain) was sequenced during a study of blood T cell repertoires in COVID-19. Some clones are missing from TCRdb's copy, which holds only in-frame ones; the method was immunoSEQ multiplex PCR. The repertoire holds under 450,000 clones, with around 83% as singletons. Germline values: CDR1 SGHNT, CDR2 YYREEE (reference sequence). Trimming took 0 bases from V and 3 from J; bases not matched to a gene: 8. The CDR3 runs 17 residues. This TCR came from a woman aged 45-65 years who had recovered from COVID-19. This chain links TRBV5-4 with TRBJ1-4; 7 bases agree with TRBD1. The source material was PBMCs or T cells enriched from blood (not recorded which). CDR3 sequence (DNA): TGTGCCAGCAGCTTGGAACCACCCGGGACAGCTAATGAAAAACTGTTTTTT. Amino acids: CASSLEPPGTANEKLFF.